This entry concerns a single T cell receptor beta chain. Antigen: not known. This specimen belongs to a study of cytomegalovirus exposure and HLA in healthy donors. Study-level results: A prior analysis recorded that most TCR beta V segments were productive about 87% or about 30% of the time.

Researchers ran the PCR with 60 Vbeta and 13 Jbeta primers. The repertoire was sequenced with immunoSEQ multiplex PCR; TCRdb's copy has only in-frame clones and lacks some. Among roughly 130,000 clones listed, over 60% were seen once. V was clipped by 4 bases and J by 3 bases; unmatched bases: 5. Germline CDR1 is SGHTA and CDR2 is FQGNSA. This CDR3 is 15 amino acids long. This sequence originates from a man aged 18-30 years in good health and CMV-seronegative. V usage is TRBV7-2 and J usage is TRBJ1-4, with 7 nucleotides matching TRBD1. Sequencing used PBMCs. Written as DNA, the CDR3 is TGTGCCAGCAGCTCCCACAGGGGTCCTAATGAAAAACTGTTTTTT. It codes for CASSSHRGPNEKLFF.